This T cell receptor (beta chain) came from a study of human T cells and chemical hapten exposure. The trim removed 4 bases at V and 4 bases at J, leaving 1 base unmatched. This CDR3 region has 14 residues. Germline V gene sequence: CDR1 SGHAT, CDR2 FQNNGV. As processed by the authors: A typical sample had roughly 91,000 TCRs, with about 20,000 to 750,000 overall. TCRdb reprocessed the RACE reads via MiXCR and lists one record per CDR3 protein. The authors' filters were not applied to this entry. The table has roughly 360,000 distinct CDR3 sequences, more than 4.5% seen once. Noted time point: patch test 1, 2 weeks after DPC sensitization. The treatment denotes: therapeutic diphenylcyclopropenone sensitization with weekly scalp DPC.

V is TRBV11-2 and J is TRBJ2-3, with 11 bases identical to TRBD2. This TCR came from a woman aged 50 to 65 with alopecia areata. Some clones in this sample may be carry-over from other donors' samples. The material sequenced was whole blood, taken in connection with sensitization to the hapten diphenylcyclopropenone (DPC). The CDR3 bases are TGTGCCAGCAGCTGGGGACTAGCGGCAGATACGCAGTATTTT. It encodes CASSWGLAADTQYF.